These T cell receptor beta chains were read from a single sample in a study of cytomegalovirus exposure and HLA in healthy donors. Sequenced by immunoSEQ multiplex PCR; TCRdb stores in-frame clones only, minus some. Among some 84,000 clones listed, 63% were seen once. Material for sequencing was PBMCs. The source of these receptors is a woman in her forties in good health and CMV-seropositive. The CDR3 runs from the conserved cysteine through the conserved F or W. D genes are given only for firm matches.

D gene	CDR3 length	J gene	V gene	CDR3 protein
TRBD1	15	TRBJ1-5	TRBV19	CASSIGTGGNQPQHF
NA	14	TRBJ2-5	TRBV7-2	CASSADWIEETQYF
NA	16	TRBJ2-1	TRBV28	CASSPLLAPKGNEQFF
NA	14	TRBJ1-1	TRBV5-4	CASSLEANGAEAFF
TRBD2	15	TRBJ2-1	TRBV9	CASSKSGRADNEQFF
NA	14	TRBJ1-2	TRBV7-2	CASSLGGTKYGYTF
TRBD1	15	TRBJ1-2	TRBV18	CASSPSGGLFYGYTF
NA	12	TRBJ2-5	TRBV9	CASSVDRETQYF
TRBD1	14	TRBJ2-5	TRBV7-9	CASSLRQGEETQYF
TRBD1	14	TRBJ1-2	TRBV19	CASSPGQGSYGYTF
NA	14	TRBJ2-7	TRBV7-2	CASSLDWSSYEQYF
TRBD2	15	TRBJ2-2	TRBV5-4	CASGLAGGGAGELFF
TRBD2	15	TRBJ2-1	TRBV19	CASSISSGSLNEQFF
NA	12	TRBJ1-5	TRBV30	CAWSNSYQPQHF
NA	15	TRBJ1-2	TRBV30	CAWSPRGTANYGYTF
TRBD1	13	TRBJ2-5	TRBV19	CASSITGEETQYF
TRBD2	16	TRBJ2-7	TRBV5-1	CASSLMTSGRAYEQYF
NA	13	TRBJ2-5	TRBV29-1	CSVVRGGEETQYF
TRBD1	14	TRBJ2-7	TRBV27	CASSSGQGVYEQYF
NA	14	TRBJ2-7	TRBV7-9	CASSSPAGYYEQYF
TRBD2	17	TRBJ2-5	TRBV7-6	CASSLGLAGGRGETQYF
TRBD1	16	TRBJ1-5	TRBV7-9	CASSLSFDREDQPQHF
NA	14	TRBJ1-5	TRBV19	CASSITPGDQPQHF
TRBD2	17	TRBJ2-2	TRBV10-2	CASSSGTSGRAAGELFF
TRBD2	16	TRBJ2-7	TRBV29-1	CSVVASGSVWNYEQYF
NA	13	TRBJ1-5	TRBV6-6	CASSYPPGQPQHF
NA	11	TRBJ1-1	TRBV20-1	CSARGQSEAFF
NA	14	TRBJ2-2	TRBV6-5	CASRAGQANGELFF
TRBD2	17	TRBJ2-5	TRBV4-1	CASSQGLAGGEGETQYF
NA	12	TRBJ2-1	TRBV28	CASSLENNEQFF
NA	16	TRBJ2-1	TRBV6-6	CASTPGSSLSGNEQFF
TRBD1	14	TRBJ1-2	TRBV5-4	CASSVTGGSGGYTF
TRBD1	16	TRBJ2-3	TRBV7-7	CASSLRTGLAGDTQYF
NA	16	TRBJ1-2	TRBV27	CASSPMFSVANYGYTF
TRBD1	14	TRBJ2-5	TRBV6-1	CASSGQGARETQYF
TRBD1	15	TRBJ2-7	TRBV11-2	CASSLGQGSRYEQYF
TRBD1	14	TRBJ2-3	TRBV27	CASAGQGYADTQYF
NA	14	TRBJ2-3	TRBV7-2	CASSLNSYTDTQYF
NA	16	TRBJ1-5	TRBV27	CASSLNNPLRDQPQHF
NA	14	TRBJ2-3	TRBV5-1	CASSQTLGGDTQYF
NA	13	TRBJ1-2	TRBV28	CASSFQGGYGYTF
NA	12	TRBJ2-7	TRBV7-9	CSSSLSGYEQYF
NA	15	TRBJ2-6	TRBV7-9	CASSPQGSGANVLTF
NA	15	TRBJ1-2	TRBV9	CASSGQDSTTHGYTF
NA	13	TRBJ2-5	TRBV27	CASSLSGGKTQYF
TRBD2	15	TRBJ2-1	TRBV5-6	CASSLGGGRANEQFF
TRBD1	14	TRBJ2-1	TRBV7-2	CASSLSTGSNEQFF